These 22 T cell receptor beta chains originate from one sample sequenced in a study of cytomegalovirus exposure and HLA in healthy donors. Here immunoSEQ multiplex PCR was the method, and the copy in TCRdb shows in-frame clones only, minus some. Here the sample spans 100,000 to 150,000 clones, around 96% being singletons. The specimen was PBMCs. The receptor set was obtained from a young man in good health and CMV-seronegative.

This chain connects TRBV2 to TRBJ2-7; 10 bases fit TRBD1. The J segment lost 2 bases and the V segment lost 3 bases, leaving 13 bases of the junction unmatched. Germline V lookup: CDR1 SNHLY, CDR2 FYNNEI. The CDR3 extends over 18 amino acids. The CDR3 DNA reads TGTGCCAGCAGTGATCCTCTCCCCGTAGGGACAGGGGCCTACGAGCAGTACTTC. Its protein product is CASSDPLPVGTGAYEQYF.

The CDR3 sequence: CASSDSGTSWNEQFF. CDR3 coding DNA: TGTGCCAGCAGCGACTCCGGGACTAGCTGGAATGAGCAGTTCTTC. The rearrangement links TRBV7-2 to TRBJ2-1, with 9 bases aligning to TRBD2. The V segment lost 5 bases and the J segment 7 bases; nucleotides outside the gene matches: 9. The germline V gene has CDR1 SGHTA and CDR2 FQGNSA. The CDR3 totals 15 residues.

The V and J genes are TRBV10-3 and TRBJ2-1, with 10 bases aligning to TRBD1. CDR1 and CDR2 from the germline V gene are ENHRY and SYGVKD. The CDR3 is 15 residues long. J gave up 5 bases and V 4 bases, and 5 bases lay outside the gene matches. The CDR3 DNA is TGTGCCATCAGTGGGACAGGGGGACTCGACAATGAGCAGTTCTTC. Translation gives CAISGTGGLDNEQFF.

This clone came up once. The V gene is TRBV27, the J gene TRBJ2-2; 10 bases line up with TRBD2. This CDR3 contains 15 residues. With 7 bases clipped from V and 6 bases from J, the junction kept 8 bases outside the gene matches. Germline values: CDR1 MNHEY, CDR2 SMNVEV (reference sequence). The CDR3: CASNLLAGTAGELFF. The DNA of the CDR3 is TGTGCCAGCAACTTACTAGCGGGAACCGCCGGGGAGCTGTTTTTT.

The chain joins TRBV27 to TRBJ2-3; maybe TRBD2 (7 bases). Germline-derived CDR1 and CDR2 are MNHEY and SMNVEV (reference sequence). The V and J ends lost 8 bases and 1 base respectively, with 16 bases between them. The CDR3 spans 15 residues. The CDR3 protein is CASSLGGRGTDTQYF. The CDR3 DNA reads as TGTGCCAGCTCCCTCGGGGGGCGGGGCACAGATACGCAGTATTTT.

This chain links TRBV5-4 with TRBJ2-7, with 7 positions matching TRBD2. V lost 4 bases to trimming and J lost 4 bases; unmatched junction nucleotides: 11. From germline, CDR1 is SGHNT and CDR2 YYREEE (reference sequence). The CDR3 contains 15 residues. CDR3 amino acids: CASSGGDSRRYEQYF. The CDR3 nucleotides are TGTGCCAGCAGCGGGGGGGACTCGCGGAGGTACGAGCAGTACTTC. Combining the CDR3 with reference TRBV5-4 and TRBJ2-7 gives the whole variable domain ETGVTQSPTHLIKTRGQQVTLRCSSQSGHNTVSWYQQALGQGPQFIFQYYREEENGRGNFPPRFSGLQFPNYSSELNVNALELDDSALYLCASSGGDSRRYEQYFGPGTRLTVT.

V and J are TRBV6-4 and TRBJ2-7, with a possible D match to TRBD1 (5 bases). V dropped 3 bases and J dropped 0 bases, with 6 bases sitting between them. The CDR3 extends over 13 amino acids. CDR1 and CDR2 (germline): MRHNA, SNTAGT. CDR3 in amino acids: CASSEGLSYEQYF. DNA for the CDR3: TGTGCCAGCAGTGAGGGGCTCTCCTACGAGCAGTACTTC.

The chain employs TRBV27 and TRBJ2-7; TRBD2 agrees at 11 bases. The germline gives CDR1 MNHEY, CDR2 SMNVEV (reference sequence). V lost 6 bases and J lost 0; bases outside the gene matches: 7. CDR3 length: 16 amino acids. The CDR3: CASSWGGTSGSYEQYF. Here the CDR3 DNA reads TGTGCCAGCAGCTGGGGCGGGACTAGCGGCTCCTACGAGCAGTACTTC.

V and J are TRBV28 and TRBJ2-7; 9 bases fit TRBD1. The junction had 12 bases not matched to a gene; V was cut back by 5 bases and J by 7 bases. CDR3 length: 15 residues. Per the germline V gene, CDR1 is MDHEN and CDR2 is SYDVKM. The CDR3 is CASSGVGGQGREQYF. CDR3 DNA: TGTGCCAGCAGTGGCGTGGGAGGACAGGGGAGAGAGCAGTACTTC.

The chain links TRBV5-4 to TRBJ1-1, with 8 bases that match TRBD1. V was clipped by 2 bases and J by 7 bases; unmatched bases: 7. The CDR3 consists of 14 residues. Germline V gene data show CDR1 as SGHNT and CDR2 as YYREEE (reference sequence). The DNA for the CDR3 is TGTGCCAGCAGCTTAGCAGGGGGCTTTGGTGAAGCTTTCTTT. Encoded protein: CASSLAGGFGEAFF.

CDR3 DNA: TGTGCCAGCAGCGCGACAGGGAATGGGTACGAGCAGTACTTC. Protein product: CASSATGNGYEQYF. The chain links TRBV11-2 to TRBJ2-7, with 7 positions matching TRBD1. CDR3 length: 14 amino acids. The J segment lost 4 bases and the V segment lost 5 bases, leaving 8 bases of the junction unmatched. Germline CDR1 is SGHAT and CDR2 is FQNNGV.

V is TRBV28 and J is TRBJ2-4; TRBD2 is a possible D gene (5 bases). V lost 1 base, J lost 7 bases, and 8 bases lay in between. CDR1 MDHEN and CDR2 SYDVKM come from the germline V gene. The CDR3 loop spans 13 amino acids. The CDR3 region has the DNA TGTGCCAGCAGTTTATCCGGGAATAACATTCAGTACTTC. Protein sequence: CASSLSGNNIQYF. Full variable domain (missing parts from reference TRBV28 and TRBJ2-4): DVKVTQSSRYLVKRTGEKVFLECVQDMDHENMFWYRQDPGLGLRLIYFSYDVKMKEKGDIPEGYSVSREKKERFSLILESASTNQTSMYLCASSLSGNNIQYFGAGTRLSVL.

The chain couples TRBV15 to TRBJ2-7; perhaps TRBD1 as D (5 bases). The germline V gene encodes CDR1 LNHNV and CDR2 YYDKDF (reference sequence). The CDR3 is 17 amino acids. Trimming removed 0 bases from V and 3 bases from J, with 18 bases in between. This chain's CDR3 is CATSRDTPQGLYYEQYF. The CDR3 bases are TGTGCCACCAGCAGAGATACCCCCCAGGGCCTTTACTACGAGCAGTACTTC.

The rearrangement joins TRBV2 to TRBJ2-1, with D hard to call. There are 14 residues in the CDR3. V was trimmed by 3 bases and J by 6 bases, leaving 12 bases between them. The V gene's germline CDR1 is SNHLY and CDR2 FYNNEI. CDR3: CASSEIPYGNEQFF. CDR3 DNA sequence: TGTGCCAGCAGTGAGATCCCCTACGGCAATGAGCAGTTCTTC.

The chain couples TRBV6-5 to TRBJ2-5; TRBD2 is a possible D gene (6 bases). Looked up from germline, CDR1 is MNHEY and CDR2 is SVGAGI. The ends were cut back, 8 bases at V and 4 bases at J, with 11 bases in the middle. The CDR3 length is 12 residues. The CDR3 here is CASGRQGETQYF. DNA of the CDR3: TGTGCCAGCGGGAGGCAGGGAGAGACCCAGTACTTC.

The chain carries TRBV28 and TRBJ2-4; 9 bases fit TRBD1. This CDR3 has 16 amino acids. Unmatched junction bases numbered 14, after V lost 6 bases and J lost 8 bases. Per the germline V gene, CDR1 is MDHEN and CDR2 is SYDVKM. This CDR3 is CASSAYPEDRGHIQYF. CDR3 DNA sequence: TGTGCCAGCAGCGCATATCCGGAGGACAGGGGACACATTCAGTACTTC.

The chain links TRBV19 to TRBJ1-5; 7 nucleotides line up with TRBD1. V shed 6 bases and J 1 base; nucleotides not matched to a gene: 3. Germline CDR1 and CDR2: LNHDA and SQIVND (reference sequence). The CDR3 is made up of 14 amino acids. This chain's CDR3 is CASSRQGSNQPQHF. CDR3 bases: TGTGCCAGTAGCCGACAGGGAAGCAATCAGCCCCAGCATTTT. Drawing the rest from reference TRBV19 and TRBJ1-5, the complete variable domain is DGGITQSPKYLFRKEGQNVTLSCEQNLNHDAMYWYRQDPGQGLRLIYYSQIVNDFQKGDIAEGYSVSREKKESFPLTVTSAQKNPTAFYLCASSRQGSNQPQHFGDGTRLSIL.

The chain couples TRBV10-1 to TRBJ2-7, with 13 nucleotides matching TRBD2. Germline CDR1 is WNHNN and CDR2 is SYGVQD (reference sequence). The V gene end was trimmed by 11 bases and the J gene end by 3 bases; junction bases not matched to a gene: 16. The CDR3 consists of 17 residues. The CDR3 nucleotides read TGCGCCCAGCCGAGGACTAGCGGGAGAGGGGGAAACTACGAGCAGTACTTC. Amino acids: CAQPRTSGRGGNYEQYF.

This chain joins TRBV4-1 and TRBJ2-2, with 8 bases matching TRBD1. The CDR3 covers 16 residues. V was pared by 4 bases and J by 4 bases, with 8 bases of the junction left unmatched. CDR1 and CDR2 from the germline V gene are MGHRA and YSYEKL. The CDR3 reads CASSPTPRGRTGELFF. CDR3 bases: TGCGCCAGCAGCCCCACCCCCAGGGGGCGCACCGGGGAGCTGTTTTTT.

The chain combines TRBV7-3 with TRBJ2-3, with 7 nucleotides matching TRBD2. In germline, CDR1 is SGHTA, CDR2 FQGTGA. The V segment lost 5 bases and the J segment 2 bases; nucleotides outside the gene matches: 7. CDR3 length equals 15 residues. The CDR3 nucleotides are TGTGCCAGCAGCCAGCGGGACGCCCCCACAGATACGCAGTATTTT. This sequence encodes CASSQRDAPTDTQYF. The full variable domain, in which reference TRBV7-3 and TRBJ2-3 provide the parts outside the CDR3, is GAGVSQTPSNKVTEKGKYVELRCDPISGHTALYWYRQSLGQGPEFLIYFQGTGAADDSGLPNDRFFAVRPEGSVSTLKIQRTERGDSAVYLCASSQRDAPTDTQYFGPGTRLTVL.

The chain employs TRBV28 and TRBJ1-2; D ambiguous. V shed 6 bases and J shed 4 bases, with 15 bases lying between them. Germline V gene data show CDR1 as MDHEN and CDR2 as SYDVKM. The CDR3 loop spans 14 amino acids. The CDR3 DNA is TGTGCCAGCAGCCCCCGAGCATTTATCTATGGCTACACCTTC. Translated: CASSPRAFIYGYTF.

The chain employs TRBV5-4 and TRBJ2-5, with D perhaps matching TRBD1 (6 bases). CDR1 is SGHNT and CDR2 is YYREEE in the germline V gene (reference sequence). V was trimmed by 3 bases and J by 2 bases, leaving 14 bases between them. CDR3 length: 15 amino acids. In nucleotides, the CDR3 is TGTGCCAGCAGCTCTACTTGGACAGCTCAAGAGACCCAGTACTTC. Residues: CASSSTWTAQETQYF.